Listed below are T cell receptor beta chains from one sample, sequenced in a study of identical twins. MiXCR was run by TCRdb on the 5' RACE reads, yielding one entry per CDR3 protein. Among about 260,000 distinct CDR3 sequences, roughly 7% were seen once, and the ten largest hold 3% to 4.5%. These data also featured in a second study, about yellow fever vaccine responses in identical twins.

The sample comprised memory (CD45RO+) T cells sorted from blood. The source is a woman aged 18-30 years in good health. Both conserved end residues are part of each CDR3. The D gene is left open where the match is weak. Where a row states a size, it is once, few, many or the class of an expanded clone; other rows omit it.

clone_size: many
j_call: TRBJ1-1
d_call: TRBD1
v_call: TRBV5-1
cdr3_nt: TGCGCCAGCAGCCCGCTGGACAGGGGGAACACTGAAGCTTTCTTT
cdr3_aa: CASSPLDRGNTEAFF

clone_size: -
j_call: TRBJ1-1
d_call: TRBD1
v_call: TRBV11-3
cdr3_nt: TGTGCCAGCAGCTTCGAGACAGGGTCCACTGAAGCTTTCTTT
cdr3_aa: CASSFETGSTEAFF

clone_size: -
j_call: TRBJ1-4
d_call: -
v_call: TRBV15
cdr3_nt: TGTGCCACCAGCAGAGATCCGGTCTCTTGGGAAAAACTGTTTTTT
cdr3_aa: CATSRDPVSWEKLFF

clone_size: many
j_call: TRBJ2-3
d_call: -
v_call: TRBV14
cdr3_nt: TGTGCCAGCAGCCAAGGAACCGTAAGGATCACAGATACGCAGTATTTT
cdr3_aa: CASSQGTVRITDTQYF

clone_size: many
j_call: TRBJ1-5
d_call: TRBD1
v_call: TRBV20-1
cdr3_nt: TGCAGTGCTAGGAGACAGGGGGCAGATCAGCCCCAGCATTTT
cdr3_aa: CSARRQGADQPQHF

clone_size: many
j_call: TRBJ2-7
d_call: TRBD2
v_call: TRBV5-1
cdr3_nt: TGCGCCAGCAGCCGGACTAGCGGGAGGGAGTACGAGCAGTACTTC
cdr3_aa: CASSRTSGREYEQYF

clone_size: -
j_call: TRBJ1-4
d_call: -
v_call: TRBV5-6
cdr3_nt: TGTGCCAGCAGCTTGGTGGATACCAGGGAGGAAAAACTGTTTTTT
cdr3_aa: CASSLVDTREEKLFF

clone_size: many
j_call: TRBJ2-2
d_call: TRBD2
v_call: TRBV9
cdr3_nt: TGTGCCAGCAGCGTATCTAAACGGGGGGCCGGGGAGCTGTTTTTT
cdr3_aa: CASSVSKRGAGELFF

clone_size: many
j_call: TRBJ2-4
d_call: -
v_call: TRBV28
cdr3_nt: TGTGCCAGCAGTCTTCAACGGGGCATTCAGTACTTC
cdr3_aa: CASSLQRGIQYF

clone_size: many
j_call: TRBJ1-6
d_call: -
v_call: TRBV2
cdr3_nt: TGTGCCAGCAGTAATCGCCCGGTACCCCTCCACTTT
cdr3_aa: CASSNRPVPLHF

clone_size: many
j_call: TRBJ2-7
d_call: -
v_call: TRBV24-1
cdr3_nt: TGTGCCACCAAAAGCAACAGTTCCTCCCCCTACGAGCAGTACTTC
cdr3_aa: CATKSNSSSPYEQYF

clone_size: many
j_call: TRBJ2-1
d_call: -
v_call: TRBV6-1
cdr3_nt: TGTGCCAGCAGCGGGGGAGGCGGCTCCTACAATGAGCAGTTCTTC
cdr3_aa: CASSGGGGSYNEQFF

clone_size: -
j_call: TRBJ2-3
d_call: TRBD2
v_call: TRBV7-8
cdr3_nt: TGTGCCAGCAGCCCACCCCGGGGGGCAGATACGCAGTATTTT
cdr3_aa: CASSPPRGADTQYF

clone_size: few
j_call: TRBJ2-6
d_call: -
v_call: TRBV6-5
cdr3_nt: TGTGCCAGCAGTTACGGGCAGTCTGGGGCCAACGTCCTGACTTTC
cdr3_aa: CASSYGQSGANVLTF

clone_size: few
j_call: TRBJ2-6
d_call: -
v_call: TRBV28
cdr3_nt: TGTGCCAGCAGTTTACCAGGAACCGGGGCCAACGTCCTGACTTTC
cdr3_aa: CASSLPGTGANVLTF

clone_size: many
j_call: TRBJ2-1
d_call: -
v_call: TRBV12-3/TRBV12-4
cdr3_nt: TGTGCCAGCACCTCAAGGGACCGCTCCTACAATGAGCAGTTCTTC
cdr3_aa: CASTSRDRSYNEQFF